Below are 14 T cell receptor beta chains sequenced from a single sample in a study of beta chain features in type 1 diabetes. Overall study results and limits: TCRB CDR3 length was moderately but significantly reduced in all four CD4+ subsets of Type 1 diabetes patients.

The authors reverse transcribed all of the isolated RNA, so sequencing captured expressed TCRB transcripts. Generated by immunoSEQ multiplex PCR, the TCRdb table keeps only in-frame clones and is missing some. The sample yields 150,000 to 200,000 clones, about 63% seen once. These receptors have no identified antigens. Sequences were obtained from naive CD4+ T cells from blood. The receptors stem from a man aged 25-45 years with type 1 diabetes.

The J gene is TRBJ2-4, the V gene TRBV28, with D perhaps matching TRBD2 (5 bases). V was clipped by 4 bases and J by 0 bases, with 10 bases between them. The CDR3 totals 15 residues. Germline V gene data show CDR1 as MDHEN and CDR2 as SYDVKM. CDR3 bases: TGTGCCAGCAGTTCCGACGGACTAGCCAAAAACATTCAGTACTTC. Translation gives CASSSDGLAKNIQYF.

This clone was counted a single time. The J gene is TRBJ2-3, the V gene TRBV1; the table's D call TRBD2 went unverified against the DNA. TRBV1 is an annotated pseudogene. This CDR3 is built from 16 residues. The CDR3 sequence is CTSSTLPGGPADTQYF. The CDR3 nucleotides read TGCACCAGCAGTACCCTTCCGGGGGGGCCCGCAGATACGCAGTATTTT.

The V and J genes are TRBV7-9 and TRBJ2-7; perhaps TRBD1 as D (6 bases). The V gene lost 7 bases and the J gene lost 2 bases, with 18 bases spanning the gap. CDR1 is SEHNR, CDR2 FQNEAQ, per germline (reference sequence). The length of the CDR3 is 15 residues. The CDR3 region has the DNA TGTGCCAGCACCACGTCCGGGACACTTGCCTACGAGCAGTACTTC. This translates into CASTTSGTLAYEQYF.

V usage is TRBV29-1 and J usage is TRBJ2-3; tentatively, D is TRBD2 (7 bases). The CDR3 consists of 14 residues. The V and J ends lost 2 bases and 8 bases respectively, with 17 bases between them. Germline-derived CDR1 and CDR2 are SQVTM and ANQGSEA. This chain's CDR3 is CSVERAGASGTQYF. In DNA form, the CDR3 reads TGCAGCGTTGAAAGGGCGGGGGCGTCGGGTACGCAGTATTTT.

The gene calls are TRBV2 and TRBJ2-3, with D uncertain. This CDR3 region has 12 residues. The germline V gene has CDR1 SNHLY and CDR2 FYNNEI. V lost 2 bases, J lost 3 bases, and 3 bases lay in between. CDR3: CASSEWTDTQYF. The CDR3 nucleotides are TGTGCCAGCAGTGAATGGACAGATACGCAGTATTTT.

The chain combines TRBV5-1 with TRBJ2-1; tentative D call: TRBD1 (6 bases). Per germline, CDR1 SGHRS and CDR2 YFSETQ. CDR3 length: 14 amino acids. V lost 0 bases, J lost 2 bases, and 6 bases lay in between. The CDR3 is CASSLGQAYNEQFF. CDR3 DNA: TGCGCCAGCAGCTTGGGACAGGCCTACAATGAGCAGTTCTTC.

The chain links TRBV7-2 to TRBJ2-5; 8 bases match TRBD1. The trim removed 6 bases at V and 4 bases at J, leaving 7 bases unmatched. The CDR3 totals 14 residues. Germline CDR1 reads SGHTA; CDR2 reads FQGNSA. This chain's CDR3 is CASRSTGGRETQYF. CDR3 DNA: TGTGCCAGCAGATCTACAGGGGGACGAGAGACCCAGTACTTC. Complete variable domain (other parts from reference TRBV7-2 and TRBJ2-5): GAGVSQSPSNKVTEKGKDVELRCDPISGHTALYWYRQSLGQGLEFLIYFQGNSAPDKSGLPSDRFSAERTGGSVSTLTIQRTQQEDSAVYLCASRSTGGRETQYFGPGTRLLVL.

This clone was counted between two and nine times. This rearrangement joins TRBV29-1 to TRBJ1-1; 7 positions agree with TRBD1. V trimming: 5 bases; J trimming: 2 bases; junction bases outside the gene matches: 5. The CDR3 is made up of 13 amino acids. Germline V gene data show CDR1 as SQVTM and CDR2 as ANQGSEA. The CDR3 DNA is TGCAGCGTTAACGACAGGGTAAACACTGAAGCTTTCTTT. It specifies CSVNDRVNTEAFF.

The chain combines TRBV6-5 with TRBJ2-5; possibly TRBD1 or TRBD2 for D (5 bases each). The CDR3 runs 14 residues. The germline V and J ends were trimmed by 0 bases and 7 bases, with 12 bases remaining between them. From germline, CDR1 is MNHEY and CDR2 SVGAGI. CDR3 loop: CASSYSGTFGTQYF. The CDR3 DNA sequence: TGTGCCAGCAGTTACTCGGGGACGTTCGGGACCCAGTACTTC.

V usage is TRBV29-1 and J usage is TRBJ2-2; D may be TRBD1 (6 bases). Trimming took off 7 bases at V and 0 bases at J, with 9 bases between the two ends. CDR1 and CDR2 (germline): SQVTM, ANQGSEA. This CDR3 contains 13 residues. This CDR3 reads CSARTANTGELFF. The CDR3 region has the DNA TGCAGCGCCAGGACAGCGAACACCGGGGAGCTGTTTTTT.

The V and J genes are TRBV27 and TRBJ1-4; D uncertain. This CDR3 is 14 amino acids long. From germline, CDR1 is MNHEY and CDR2 SMNVEV (reference sequence). V lost 3 bases and J lost 4, with 9 bases in between. The CDR3 is CASSFSRINEKLFF. The CDR3 DNA sequence: TGTGCCAGCAGTTTTAGCCGCATTAATGAAAAACTGTTTTTT.

The CDR3 region has the DNA TGTGCCAGCAGCACCGGACAGGGCACAGATACGCAGTATTTT. Protein sequence: CASSTGQGTDTQYF. The chain uses TRBV6-5 and TRBJ2-3; 7 positions agree with TRBD1. V lost 6 bases, J lost 1 base, and 4 bases stayed unmatched. CDR3 length: 14 residues. Germline V gives CDR1 MNHEY, CDR2 SVGAGI.

V gene TRBV2 combines with J gene TRBJ1-2; TRBD1 agrees at 9 bases. This CDR3 has 14 residues. Germline V CDR1 and CDR2: SNHLY, FYNNEI. The V and J ends lost 4 bases and 4 bases, in that order; junction bases with no gene match: 4. CDR3 in DNA: TGTGCCAGCAGTGCGGACAGGGGAGTCTATGGCTACACCTTC. Protein sequence: CASSADRGVYGYTF.

V is TRBV9 and J is TRBJ1-5; D call uncertain. Trimming took 3 bases from V and 3 from J, leaving 13 bases between them. The CDR3 runs to 15 residues. Germline V gene sequence: CDR1 SGDLS, CDR2 YYNGEE. As DNA, the CDR3 is TGTGCCAGCAGCGCCCTCGGGGAGATCAATCAGCCCCAGCATTTT. Its translation: CASSALGEINQPQHF.